What follows describes a single TCR beta chain. Which antigen it targets is not known. Base quality data are lacking; no much larger clone is found one base away. The data are from a study of identical twins (dated by TCRdb to between 2015 and 2016). About the full investigation: To test whether fetal clonotypes persist, this study deep-sequenced TCR alpha and beta repertoires from monozygotic twins, from unrelated adults of various ages, and from cord blood. Replicate twin experiments were performed at different times using different library preparation protocols to rule out contamination. General study outcomes and caveats: Conclusions relied on cross-sectional statistical analysis, since the same donors could not be followed over many years. Compared with coincidental sharing between unrelated individuals, out-of-frame TCR alpha sequences shared between twins showed an excess of sequences with low generation probability. Fewer insertions were carried by abundant cord blood beta clonotypes, a similar but weaker trend appeared in young adult naive repertoires, and no such trend appeared in memory repertoires. Out-of-frame TCR alpha sharing in monozygotic twins was systematically underestimated by recombination models, whereas sharing between unrelated individuals was in agreement with the recombination models. Zero-insertion analyses could be partly confounded by invariant T cells such as MAIT and iNKT, although diverse VJ usage argued against such confounding for most clonotypes. In beta out-of-frame sequences, excess twin sharing was weaker, because having fewer shared sequences lowered the signal-to-noise ratio.

Germline trimming amounts to 6 bases on V and 5 bases on J, with 3 as the count of junction bases outside the gene matches. The CDR3, cysteine through phenylalanine, is 13 amino acids long. The kept DNA is CDR3 alone, 39 bases in frame from the first base. Only healthy Caucasian donors were included. The library was built by means of 5' RACE. The run used an Illumina HiSeq 2000. A universal primer binding site was added through template switching, and the final cDNA carried a unique molecular identifier so that TCR cDNA molecules could be counted accurately. Specific primers in the conserved constant-segment region were used to synthesize first-strand cDNA for TCR alpha and beta chains. Each cDNA library was double barcoded, with a SMART-Mk sample barcode plus Illumina barcodes, to control for contamination. Two successive PCR steps introduced TruSeq adapter sequences along with Illumina sample barcodes. The TCR alpha and beta cDNA libraries were sequenced on the Illumina HiSeq platform using custom primers. Under the source paper's analysis protocol: Unique molecular identifiers were extracted from raw reads with MiGEC, and CDR3 positions were determined with MiXCR. Recombination models were inferred per individual with the repgenHMM and IGoR tools using an EM algorithm. Shared clonotype analysis was performed with the tcR package in R, normalizing sharing by the product of cloneset sizes. To study raw recombination free of thymic and clonal selection effects, out-of-frame nonproductive sequences were analyzed. TCRdb reprocessed the public reads (quality trimming at Q25 with fastp, clone calling with MiXCR) and kept in-frame beta chains. Each CDR3 protein gets just one entry, which takes the most common genes and DNA from the rows behind it. These V and J calls rely on TCRdb rather than the paper's analysis. This sample gives 1.5 million to 2 million distinct CDR3 sequences in total; around 33% of them show up just once. 0.25% to 0.3% of the sample is held by the ten biggest clonotypes.

The sequence was collected from a newborn girl in good health. Recombination joined TRBV12-3 or TRBV12-4 with TRBJ2-2; TRBD1 aligns with 7 central bases. Sequencing was carried out using cord blood. For the CDR3, the sequence is CASRIQGTGELFF. The nucleotide sequence reads TGTGCCAGCAGGATACAGGGGACCGGGGAGCTGTTTTTT.